The 21 T cell receptor beta chains listed next were all sequenced from one sample in a study of blood T cells in healthy people across ages. Through a sample-barcoded 5' primer and a J-beta primer mix, a second PCR was run for roughly 7 to 11 cycles. TCRdb analysed the 5' RACE reads with MiXCR anew, one entry per CDR3 protein. The sample yields over 1,500,000 distinct CDR3 sequences, around 48% seen once. Sequenced: blood. The receptors originated from a woman aged 40 to 49 in good health.

The genes are TRBV6-2 or TRBV6-3 and TRBJ1-1, with D possibly TRBD1 on 5 matching bases. The CDR3 covers 18 residues. Trimming left V 0 bases short and J 0 bases short, with 17 bases between. Germline CDR1 and CDR2: MNHEY and SVGEGT. The CDR3 DNA follows: TGTGCCAGCAGTTACTCTCCCGCAGGGCAGCTCCTGAACACTGAAGCTTTCTTT. Encoded protein: CASSYSPAGQLLNTEAFF.

The V and J genes are TRBV7-2 and TRBJ1-2; TRBD1 agrees at 8 bases. Germline trimming cut 6 bases from V and 4 bases from J; bases unmatched to any gene: 7. The CDR3 consists of 14 residues. From germline, CDR1 is SGHTA and CDR2 FQGNSA. CDR3 sequence (DNA): TGTGCCAGCAGTATGGGGGGACAGGCCTATGGCTACACCTTC. Translating gives CASSMGGQAYGYTF.

This sequence joins TRBV20-1 and TRBJ2-5; D is perhaps TRBD1 or TRBD2 (5 bases each). The CDR3 loop spans 13 amino acids. Germline V lookup: CDR1 DFQATT, CDR2 SNEGSKA (reference sequence). Trimming stripped 7 bases from V and 4 bases from J, with 16 bases between. Here the CDR3 reads CSGGQEVAETQYF. The CDR3 region has the DNA TGCAGTGGGGGCCAGGAGGTAGCAGAGACCCAGTACTTC.

This clonotype was observed a handful of times. The CDR3 region has the DNA TGCAGCGTGGACGGACTAGCGGGGAGAGATCGGTATTTT. Its protein is CSVDGLAGRDRYF. The chain links TRBV29-1 to TRBJ2-3, with 12 bases matching TRBD2. The length of the CDR3 is 13 residues. V was pared by 6 bases and J by 14 bases, with 12 bases of the junction left unmatched. The germline V gene encodes CDR1 SQVTM and CDR2 ANQGSEA.

This clonotype has a handful of counts. The chain links TRBV7-2 to TRBJ2-3; 8 bases align to TRBD2. Trimming at V came to 5 bases and at J to 4 bases, leaving 14 bases not matched to a gene. This CDR3 is built from 17 residues. Germline CDR1 is SGHTA and CDR2 is FQGNSA. CDR3: CASSDPGAGGGADTQYF. The CDR3 bases are TGTGCCAGCAGCGACCCCGGTGCGGGGGGTGGGGCAGATACGCAGTATTTT. The full variable domain, in which reference TRBV7-2 and TRBJ2-3 provide the parts outside the CDR3, is GAGVSQSPSNKVTEKGKDVELRCDPISGHTALYWYRQSLGQGLEFLIYFQGNSAPDKSGLPSDRFSAERTGGSVSTLTIQRTQQEDSAVYLCASSDPGAGGGADTQYFGPGTRLTVL.

The V call is TRBV5-1, the J call TRBJ2-7; TRBD2 is a possible D gene (6 bases). The V and J ends lost 5 bases and 2 bases respectively, with 17 bases between them. CDR1 and CDR2 (germline): SGHRS, YFSETQ. This CDR3 is 15 amino acids long. CDR3 loop: CASRAGTLGTYEQYF. Here the CDR3 DNA reads TGCGCCAGCAGGGCCGGGACTCTCGGTACCTACGAGCAGTACTTC.

CDR3 amino acids: CASANSFTGELFF. CDR3 DNA sequence: TGTGCCAGCGCGAACAGCTTCACCGGGGAGCTGTTTTTT. The chain joins TRBV25-1 to TRBJ2-2; D uncertain. The germline V gene has CDR1 MGHDK and CDR2 SYGVNS. The CDR3 length is 13 residues. The V and J ends lost 8 bases and 4 bases respectively, with 11 bases between them.

The chain uses TRBV11-2 and TRBJ2-7, with D perhaps TRBD1 (6 bases). Germline CDR1 is SGHAT and CDR2 is FQNNGV. The CDR3 totals 13 residues. Trimming took 5 bases from V and 0 from J, leaving 8 bases between them. CDR3 residues: CASSHRVSYEQYF. The CDR3 DNA reads TGTGCCAGCAGCCACAGGGTCTCCTACGAGCAGTACTTC.

The chain has TRBV29-1 and TRBJ2-5; D unclear. The V end was cut by 4 bases, the J end by 4 bases, with 7 bases between. The CDR3 loop spans 11 amino acids. The germline V gene has CDR1 SQVTM and CDR2 ANQGSEA. CDR3 in amino acids: CSVGLPETQYF. CDR3 DNA: TGCAGCGTTGGGCTTCCAGAGACCCAGTACTTC.

About this clonotype itself: The junction departs from germline at one end; a sequencing error may be responsible. This sequence joins TRBV5-6 and TRBJ2-4; 7 bases align to TRBD1. Per germline, CDR1 SGHDT and CDR2 YYEEEE. This CDR3 contains 16 residues. The CDR3 loop is CACSSPLRDRQNIQYF. The DNA for the CDR3 is TGTGCCTGCAGTTCTCCCCTCCGGGACAGACAAAACATTCAGTACTTC.

The V gene is TRBV6-6, the J gene TRBJ1-5, with 7 bases aligning to TRBD1. CDR1 is MNHNY, CDR2 SVGAGI, per germline (reference sequence). CDR3 length: 14 residues. The junction had 7 bases not matched to a gene; V was cut back by 6 bases and J by 5 bases. CDR3 sequence (DNA): TGTGCCAGCAGGCTCCGGGACAGCTATCAGCCCCAGCATTTT. It translates to CASRLRDSYQPQHF.

The rearrangement links TRBV16 to TRBJ2-7; 7 nucleotides align to TRBD1. Trimming took 4 bases from V and 7 from J; bases not matched to a gene: 13. The CDR3 spans 15 residues. Germline V gene lookup returns CDR1 KGHSY and CDR2 FQNENV. The CDR3 bases are TGTGCCAGCAGCCTAGTTACCCCAAGGGGGCGAGAGCAGTACTTC. It codes for CASSLVTPRGREQYF.

The CDR3 DNA is TGCAGCGCCAGATTACAGGGGGCCGGGAGCAATCAGCCCCAGCATTTT. This translates into CSARLQGAGSNQPQHF. The V gene is TRBV29-1, the J gene TRBJ1-5; 9 bases map to TRBD1. The germline V gene has CDR1 SQVTM and CDR2 ANQGSEA. V dropped 7 bases and J dropped 1; count of bases not matched to a gene: 11. The CDR3 totals 16 residues.

V and J are TRBV20-1 and TRBJ2-7; 9 bases agree with TRBD2. Unmatched junction bases numbered 10, after V lost 0 bases and J lost 7 bases. CDR3 size: 15 residues. Germline CDR1 is DFQATT and CDR2 is SNEGSKA (reference sequence). The CDR3 region has the DNA TGCAGTGCTAGAGATCGGGCGGGGGGGTTGAATGAGCAGTACTTC. Translation gives CSARDRAGGLNEQYF.

The chain joins TRBV3-1 to TRBJ2-3; TRBD2 matches at 12 bases. J gave up 2 bases and V 2 bases, and 5 bases lay outside the gene matches. This CDR3 spans 17 amino acids. Germline V gene data show CDR1 as LGHDT and CDR2 as YNNKEL (reference sequence). CDR3 amino acids: CASSQSGLAGNTDTQYF. The CDR3 DNA follows: TGTGCCAGCAGCCAATCAGGACTAGCGGGGAACACAGATACGCAGTATTTT.

Concerning this clonotype: Germline and junction disagree at one end, which may indicate a read error. The rearrangement joins TRBV12-3 or TRBV12-4 to TRBJ1-6; 10 bases are a match to TRBD1. CDR3 length: 15 residues. The CDR3 DNA reads TGTGCCAGCAGATCGCGACAGGGGGCCAATTCGCCCCTCCACTTT. This codes for CASRSRQGANSPLHF.

The V and J genes are TRBV11-2 and TRBJ2-1; the match to TRBD2 covers 10 bases. Germline CDR1 SGHAT, CDR2 FQNNGV. This CDR3 is built from 16 residues. V dropped 4 bases and J dropped 7; count of bases not matched to a gene: 10. The CDR3 here is CASSSTIAGGRNEQFF. DNA of the CDR3: TGTGCCAGCAGCTCAACGATAGCGGGGGGCCGTAATGAGCAGTTCTTC.

The chain couples TRBV20-1 to TRBJ2-2, with 7 bases identical to TRBD1. Unmatched junction bases numbered 4, after V lost 5 bases and J lost 1 base. Per germline, CDR1 DFQATT and CDR2 SNEGSKA (reference sequence). CDR3 length: 14 residues. CDR3 loop: CSAPGTVNTGELFF. CDR3 bases: TGCAGTGCTCCCGGGACAGTGAACACCGGGGAGCTGTTTTTT.

The V call is TRBV7-2, the J call TRBJ2-1; 8 nucleotides align to TRBD2. The trim removed 3 bases at V and 6 bases at J, leaving 7 bases unmatched. CDR3 length equals 15 residues. CDR1 SGHTA and CDR2 FQGNSA come from the germline V gene. The CDR3 DNA sequence: TGTGCCAGCAGCTTCGGGACTAGGACGATCAATGAGCAGTTCTTC. Its translation is CASSFGTRTINEQFF.

The rearrangement uses TRBV11-2 and TRBJ2-3; no reliable D call. Germline CDR1 reads SGHAT; CDR2 reads FQNNGV. CDR3 length: 14 amino acids. Trimming shortened V by 1 base and J by 6 bases, and 11 bases separated the two germline ends. CDR3 residues: CASSLGPAMDTQYF. Written as DNA, the CDR3 is TGTGCCAGCAGCTTAGGTCCGGCTATGGATACGCAGTATTTT.

The chain links TRBV5-8 to TRBJ1-2; no clear D. The CDR3 covers 14 residues. The germline gives CDR1 SGHTS, CDR2 YDEGEE. V was trimmed by 6 bases and J by 5 bases, leaving 17 bases between them. The CDR3 loop is CASIESGRRYGYTF. CDR3 nucleotide sequence: TGTGCCAGCATCGAGTCCGGGAGGCGGTATGGCTACACCTTC. Using reference TRBV5-8 and TRBJ1-2 for the parts outside the CDR3, the full variable domain is EAGVTQSPTHLIKTRGQQATLRCSPISGHTSVYWYQQALGLGLQFLLWYDEGEERNRGNFPPRFSGRQFPNYSSELNVNALELEDSALYLCASIESGRRYGYTFGSGTRLTVV.